This entry lists 10 T cell receptor beta chains sequenced from one sample in a study of OX40 agonist ivuxolimab in advanced cancers. Method: immunoSEQ multiplex PCR; TCRdb's copy keeps in-frame clones and lacks some. Of tens of thousands of clones listed, 80% to 90% are singletons. Sequences were derived from CD4+ or CD8+ T cells sorted from blood, sampled in a trial of the OX40 agonist ivuxolimab. Receptors were obtained from an adult with an advanced solid tumor such as melanoma, head and neck, liver or kidney cancer.

The rearrangement joins TRBV7-7 to TRBJ1-4; tentatively, D is TRBD1 (6 bases). The CDR3 contains 14 residues. CDR1 and CDR2 from the germline V gene are SSHAT and FNYEAQ (reference sequence). The V end was cut by 5 bases, the J end by 5 bases, with 12 bases between. DNA of the CDR3: TGTGCCAGCAGCGCCGGGGGCGAAAATGAAAAACTGTTTTTT. Its protein product is CASSAGGENEKLFF.

This clone was observed once. The rearrangement uses TRBV5-1 and TRBJ2-3; 10 nucleotides agree with TRBD1. The CDR3 runs to 15 residues. CDR1 SGHRS and CDR2 YFSETQ come from the germline V gene. V was pared by 0 bases and J by 4 bases, with 2 bases of the junction left unmatched. The CDR3 DNA reads TGCGCCAGCAGCTTGGCTGGACAGGGGGCAGATACGCAGTATTTT. Amino acids: CASSLAGQGADTQYF.

The chain employs TRBV11-2 and TRBJ2-7, with TRBD1 matching over 7 bases. CDR3 length equals 14 residues. Germline V gene lookup returns CDR1 SGHAT and CDR2 FQNNGV. V shed 5 bases, J shed 3 bases, and the junction held 7 bases outside the gene matches. The CDR3 DNA reads TGTGCCAGCAGCGTGGGACAGCTAAGCTACGAGCAGTACTTC. It specifies CASSVGQLSYEQYF. Variable domain in full (rest from reference TRBV11-2 and TRBJ2-7): EAGVAQSPRYKIIEKRQSVAFWCNPISGHATLYWYQQILGQGPKLLIQFQNNGVVDDSQLPKDRFSAERLKGVDSTLKIQPAKLEDSAVYLCASSVGQLSYEQYFGPGTRLTVT.

This chain links TRBV7-9 with TRBJ2-7, with 10 bases identical to TRBD1. Trimming at V came to 3 bases and at J to 3 bases, leaving 2 bases not matched to a gene. The CDR3 has 14 residues. The germline V gene encodes CDR1 SEHNR and CDR2 FQNEAQ (reference sequence). DNA of the CDR3: TGTGCCAGCAGCTTGACAGGGGGCGTCTACGAGCAGTACTTC. Amino acid sequence: CASSLTGGVYEQYF.

The chain is built from TRBV19 and TRBJ1-6; D is ambiguous. V was shortened by 2 bases and J by 6 bases, with 8 bases between the two germline ends. Germline V gene lookup returns CDR1 LNHDA and CDR2 SQIVND (reference sequence). This CDR3 is built from 14 residues. This chain's CDR3 is CASSIIGPNSPLHF. The DNA for the CDR3 is TGTGCCAGTAGTATAATAGGACCTAATTCACCCCTCCACTTT.

This clone was detected once. The chain recombines TRBV6-5 with TRBJ2-5; D unclear. The CDR3 runs to 13 residues. V lost 5 bases, J lost 4 bases, and 11 bases lay in between. CDR1 is MNHEY, CDR2 SVGAGI, per germline. The CDR3 nucleotides read TGTGCCAGCAGTCCCCGGTTCGGAGAGACCCAGTACTTC. As protein: CASSPRFGETQYF.

This clone was seen just once. The CDR3 bases are TGTGCCAGCAGCCACCGTCGTCGACTAGCACCCTCCTACGAGCAGTACTTC. Amino acids: CASSHRRRLAPSYEQYF. The V and J genes are TRBV11-3 and TRBJ2-7; TRBD2 matches 7 bases. Germline V gene lookup returns CDR1 SGHNT and CDR2 YENEEA. The CDR3 has 17 amino acids. J was trimmed by 0 bases and V by 5 bases; bases with no gene match: 13.

The chain has TRBV11-1 and TRBJ2-1; D is possibly TRBD1 (6 bases). Trimming took off 2 bases at V and 7 bases at J, with 9 bases between the two ends. CDR3 length: 13 amino acids. CDR1 and CDR2 (germline): SGHAT, FQDESV (reference sequence). The CDR3 here is CASSLNRENEQFF. In DNA form, the CDR3 reads TGTGCCAGCAGCTTAAACAGGGAAAATGAGCAGTTCTTC.

This chain connects TRBV6-5 to TRBJ2-5; 10 bases agree with TRBD2. The V gene end was trimmed by 5 bases and the J gene end by 5 bases; junction bases not matched to a gene: 5. CDR3 length: 14 residues. The germline CDR1 and CDR2 sequences are MNHEY and SVGAGI. The CDR3 bases are TGTGCCAGCAGTCCACCGGGACTAGCGGAGACCCAGTACTTC. This gives the protein CASSPPGLAETQYF.

The chain couples TRBV20-1 to TRBJ2-1; the match to TRBD2 covers 8 bases. Germline V CDR1 and CDR2: DFQATT, SNEGSKA (reference sequence). This CDR3 region has 8 residues. CDR3 DNA: TGCAGCCCCGGGGGGGAGTTCTTC. This translates into CSPGGEFF.